This TCR beta chain was profiled in a study of cytomegalovirus exposure and HLA in healthy donors. Broader study findings: Many donors carried some public TCRs, although rarity characterized most TCR sequences.

Amplification used 60 Vbeta primers and 13 Jbeta primers. Repertoires were generated with immunoSEQ multiplex PCR, while TCRdb's copy carries only in-frame clones and drops some. The sample contains 150,000 or so clones, roughly 74% of which appear only once. A note on this clone: What it binds is unknown. At one end the junction does not follow the germline gene, possibly because of a read error.

Specimen: PBMCs. This clonotype originated in a male donor in good health and CMV-seronegative.

CDR3 in amino acids: CASSVGGTSGSVYF. CDR3 coding DNA: TGTGCCAGTAGCGTAGGAGGGACTAGCGGGAGTGTGTACTTC. The V gene is TRBV9, the J gene TRBJ2-7; 14 bases agree with TRBD2. CDR1 and CDR2 (germline): SGDLS, YYNGEE. The CDR3 runs 14 residues.